This is a list of T cell receptor beta chains from one sample in a study of preoperative IRX-2 immunotherapy in early breast cancer. Libraries were prepared by immunoSEQ multiplex PCR; TCRdb keeps only in-frame clonotypes and omits some of them. The table records almost 35,000 clones, nearly 95% of them present only once. This material was collected from a patient treated with IRX-2 immunotherapy. The receptors originated from a human donor with breast cancer. Each CDR3 is given with its conserved first and last residue. The D gene is left open where the match is weak. Rows may omit the clone size; those that give it use once, few, many or a size class.

CDR3 DNA: TGTGCCACCCACCTAGCGGGGGGGCTAGGTGAGCAGTTCTTC
CDR3 protein: CATHLAGGLGEQFF
clone size: .
V gene: TRBV6-5
J gene: TRBJ2-1
D gene: TRBD2
CDR3 length: 14

CDR3 DNA: TGTGCCAGCAGTTTCGGACAGGGGTCATCCTACGAGCAGTACTTC
CDR3 protein: CASSFGQGSSYEQYF
clone size: .
V gene: TRBV2
J gene: TRBJ2-7
D gene: TRBD1
CDR3 length: 15

CDR3 DNA: TGTGCCAGTAAACAGGGGGTCGGGGCTATATATGGCTACACCTTC
CDR3 protein: CASKQGVGAIYGYTF
clone size: .
V gene: TRBV19
J gene: TRBJ1-2
D gene: TRBD1
CDR3 length: 15

CDR3 DNA: TGTGCCAGCAGTGGTGGGGCAGAAAATTCACCCCTCCACTTT
CDR3 protein: CASSGGAENSPLHF
clone size: .
V gene: TRBV25-1
J gene: TRBJ1-6
D gene: .
CDR3 length: 14

CDR3 DNA: TGTGCCAGCAGCGTCGCAGGGAGTAGCACTGAAGCTTTCTTT
CDR3 protein: CASSVAGSSTEAFF
clone size: .
V gene: TRBV7-9
J gene: TRBJ1-1
D gene: .
CDR3 length: 14

CDR3 DNA: TGTGCCAGTAGTATTCTTTTGGACAGGAAAAACATTCAGTACTTC
CDR3 protein: CASSILLDRKNIQYF
clone size: .
V gene: TRBV19
J gene: TRBJ2-4
D gene: TRBD1
CDR3 length: 15

CDR3 DNA: TGTGCCAGCAGCTTAGCCGCAAGGTCGCCAAAAAAACTGTTTTTT
CDR3 protein: CASSLAARSPKKLFF
clone size: .
V gene: TRBV7-2
J gene: TRBJ1-4
D gene: .
CDR3 length: 15

CDR3 DNA: TGTGCCAGTAGTATCTATGGCCAGGGGGGATTTGGTGAAGCTTTCTTT
CDR3 protein: CASSIYGQGGFGEAFF
clone size: .
V gene: TRBV19
J gene: TRBJ1-1
D gene: TRBD1
CDR3 length: 16

CDR3 DNA: TGTGCCACCAGCAGAGGAGAAGGGGATGAAAAACTGTTTTTT
CDR3 protein: CATSRGEGDEKLFF
clone size: .
V gene: TRBV15
J gene: TRBJ1-4
D gene: .
CDR3 length: 14

CDR3 DNA: TGTGCTAGCAGCCAAAACAGGGGGCGCAAGGAGACCCAGTACTTC
CDR3 protein: CASSQNRGRKETQYF
clone size: once
V gene: TRBV7-7
J gene: TRBJ2-5
D gene: TRBD1
CDR3 length: 15

CDR3 DNA: TGCGCCAGCAGCTTGAGGGCTACTAGCGCCGGGGGGGCAGATACGCAGTATTTT
CDR3 protein: CASSLRATSAGGADTQYF
clone size: once
V gene: TRBV5-1
J gene: TRBJ2-3
D gene: TRBD2
CDR3 length: 18

CDR3 DNA: TGTGCCAGCAGTGCAATGCCGTATGGCTACACCTTC
CDR3 protein: CASSAMPYGYTF
clone size: .
V gene: TRBV2
J gene: TRBJ1-2
D gene: .
CDR3 length: 12

CDR3 DNA: TGTGCCAGCTCACCACGACTTAATGAAAAACTGTTTTTT
CDR3 protein: CASSPRLNEKLFF
clone size: .
V gene: TRBV18
J gene: TRBJ1-4
D gene: .
CDR3 length: 13

CDR3 DNA: TGTGCCAGCAGTTTATTGGAGGTAGCGGGAGTGGAGAATGAGCAGTTCTTC
CDR3 protein: CASSLLEVAGVENEQFF
clone size: .
V gene: TRBV28
J gene: TRBJ2-1
D gene: TRBD2
CDR3 length: 17

CDR3 DNA: TGTGCCAGCAGTTACTGGGGTGGAGAGCAGTTCTTC
CDR3 protein: CASSYWGGEQFF
clone size: .
V gene: TRBV6-5
J gene: TRBJ2-1
D gene: .
CDR3 length: 12

CDR3 DNA: TGTGCCAGCAGTTCCGGGGCGGCGACCTACGAGCAGTACTTC
CDR3 protein: CASSSGAATYEQYF
clone size: .
V gene: TRBV5-8
J gene: TRBJ2-7
D gene: .
CDR3 length: 14

CDR3 DNA: TGTGCCAGCACCGATAGGAATGGAGAGACCCAGTACTTC
CDR3 protein: CASTDRNGETQYF
clone size: .
V gene: TRBV7-2
J gene: TRBJ2-5
D gene: .
CDR3 length: 13

CDR3 DNA: TGTGCCAGCAGCCCCCTAGGCTACGAGCAGTACTTC
CDR3 protein: CASSPLGYEQYF
clone size: .
V gene: TRBV11-2
J gene: TRBJ2-7
D gene: .
CDR3 length: 12

CDR3 DNA: TGTGCCAGCGCCGAGGGGGGAAACTATGGCTACACCTTC
CDR3 protein: CASAEGGNYGYTF
clone size: .
V gene: TRBV18
J gene: TRBJ1-2
D gene: .
CDR3 length: 13

CDR3 DNA: TGTGCCAGCAGCCCTCAACGACTAGCGGGATTGAATGAGCAGTTCTTC
CDR3 protein: CASSPQRLAGLNEQFF
clone size: .
V gene: TRBV7-2
J gene: TRBJ2-1
D gene: TRBD2
CDR3 length: 16

CDR3 DNA: TGCGCCAGCAGCTTGGCCGGAAACACCATATATTTT
CDR3 protein: CASSLAGNTIYF
clone size: .
V gene: TRBV5-1
J gene: TRBJ1-3
D gene: .
CDR3 length: 12

CDR3 DNA: TGTGCCAGCAGCCAAGGATCGGGGCAGGCGTACTTC
CDR3 protein: CASSQGSGQAYF
clone size: .
V gene: TRBV4-2
J gene: TRBJ2-7
D gene: .
CDR3 length: 12

CDR3 DNA: TGTGCCAGTAAAGGGACAGGGTCCCACGAGCAGTACTTC
CDR3 protein: CASKGTGSHEQYF
clone size: few
V gene: TRBV19
J gene: TRBJ2-7
D gene: TRBD1
CDR3 length: 13

CDR3 DNA: TGTGCCATCAGTGACTCAGGGGGCAGTGAAGCTTTCTTT
CDR3 protein: CAISDSGGSEAFF
clone size: .
V gene: TRBV10-3
J gene: TRBJ1-1
D gene: TRBD1
CDR3 length: 13

CDR3 DNA: TGCGCCAGCAGTCAATCGATGGGTTTATTAGCGGGAGGCACCTACGAGCAGTACTTC
CDR3 protein: CASSQSMGLLAGGTYEQYF
clone size: .
V gene: TRBV23-1
J gene: TRBJ2-7
D gene: TRBD2
CDR3 length: 19

CDR3 DNA: TGTGCCAGCAGCTTAATGGGGACTAGCACAGATACGCAGTATTTT
CDR3 protein: CASSLMGTSTDTQYF
clone size: .
V gene: TRBV7-2
J gene: TRBJ2-3
D gene: .
CDR3 length: 15

CDR3 DNA: TGTGCCAGCAGTTTAGGGCAGGGGAGGCAGTATTTT
CDR3 protein: CASSLGQGRQYF
clone size: .
V gene: TRBV28
J gene: TRBJ2-3
D gene: .
CDR3 length: 12

CDR3 DNA: TGCGCCAGCAGCTGGCACCGGGACCGACCTTTGAACACTGAAGCTTTCTTT
CDR3 protein: CASSWHRDRPLNTEAFF
clone size: .
V gene: TRBV5-1
J gene: TRBJ1-1
D gene: .
CDR3 length: 17